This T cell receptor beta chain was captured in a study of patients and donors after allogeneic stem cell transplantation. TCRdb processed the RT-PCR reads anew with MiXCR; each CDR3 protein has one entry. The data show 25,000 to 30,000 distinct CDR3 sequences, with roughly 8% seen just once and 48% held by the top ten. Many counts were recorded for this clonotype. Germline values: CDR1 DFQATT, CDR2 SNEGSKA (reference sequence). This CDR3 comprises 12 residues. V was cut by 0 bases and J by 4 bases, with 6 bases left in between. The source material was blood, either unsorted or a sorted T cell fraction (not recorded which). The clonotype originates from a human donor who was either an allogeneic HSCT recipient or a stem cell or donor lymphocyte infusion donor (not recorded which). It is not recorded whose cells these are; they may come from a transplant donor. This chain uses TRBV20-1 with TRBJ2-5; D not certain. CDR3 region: CSARDWRETQYF. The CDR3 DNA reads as TGCAGTGCTAGAGATTGGCGAGAGACCCAGTACTTC.